These 22 T cell receptor beta chains share one sample of origin, sequenced in a study of read filtering for tumor transcriptome and immune sequencing. The library was built from roughly 400 ng RNA with molecular barcoded adaptors for alpha/delta and beta/gamma chains. MiXCR, run by TCRdb on the reads, gives a single entry per CDR3 protein. The table records around 65,000 distinct CDR3 sequences, roughly a fifth of them present only once. The specimen was a population of CD138-negative cells sorted from bone marrow. Every receptor here comes from a donor at least 40 years old with multiple myeloma.

Of note for this clonotype: With a much larger clone just one base away, this may be a read error. In this CDR3 the conserved last residue, phenylalanine or tryptophan, is missing, so a read error is likely. The V gene is TRBV20-1, the J gene TRBJ2-4; 10 nucleotides line up with TRBD2. J gave up 0 bases and V 6 bases, and 8 bases lay outside the gene matches. The germline CDR1 and CDR2 sequences are DFQATT and SNEGSKA (reference sequence). The CDR3 contains 16 residues. The CDR3: CSATGLAVKAKNIQYL. The CDR3 DNA sequence: TGCAGTGCAACTGGACTAGCGGTTAAAGCCAAAAACATTCAGTACTTA.

This clonotype occurred a few times. This likely traces to a read error, being one base from a far larger clone. The gene calls are TRBV11-1 and TRBJ2-7, with 10 bases matching TRBD2. The CDR3 spans 15 residues. CDR1 SGHAT and CDR2 FQDESV come from the germline V gene (reference sequence). CDR3 protein: CASRLAGGATYEQYF. The CDR3 bases are TGTGCCAGCAGATTAGCGGGAGGTGCCACCTACGAGCAGTACTTC.

This clonotype was seen at least ten times. The chain recombines TRBV4-1 with TRBJ2-7; 7 bases map to TRBD1. This CDR3 comprises 14 residues. The V gene end was trimmed by 4 bases and the J gene end by 5 bases; junction bases not matched to a gene: 8. Germline V gene lookup returns CDR1 MGHRA and CDR2 YSYEKL. The CDR3 DNA follows: TGCGCCAGCAGCCGATCGACAGGGTTCAACGAGCAGTACTTC. Encoded protein: CASSRSTGFNEQYF.

Notes on this clonotype: Being one base from a much bigger clone, this may be a read error. The rearrangement joins TRBV3-1 to TRBJ2-2; possibly TRBD2 for D (5 bases). Germline assignment: CDR1 LGHDT and CDR2 YNNKEL (reference sequence). CDR3 size: 15 residues. CDR3 region: CASSQARTGTGELLF. The CDR3 DNA reads as TGTGCCAGCAGCCAAGCCAGGACTGGTACCGGGGAGCTGCTTTTT. Supplemented by reference TRBV3-1 and TRBJ2-2, the full variable domain reads DTAVSQTPKYLVTQMGNDKSIKCEQNLGHDTMYWYKQDSKKFLKIMFSYNNKELIINETVPNRFSPKSPDKAHLNLHINSLELGDSAVYFCASSQARTGTGELLFGEGSRLTVL.

This clonotype was counted many times. The J gene is TRBJ2-5, the V gene TRBV20-1; the D gene is possibly TRBD2 (6 bases). V was trimmed by 2 bases and J by 5 bases, leaving 9 bases between them. The germline CDR1 and CDR2 sequences are DFQATT and SNEGSKA (reference sequence). This CDR3 contains 12 residues. This CDR3 reads CSARRGTETQYF. CDR3 bases: TGCAGTGCTAGACGGGGGACGGAGACCCAGTACTTC.

This clonotype qualifies as medium-sized (0.01 to 0.1%). The chain carries TRBV28 and TRBJ2-7; 11 positions agree with TRBD2. CDR3 length: 15 residues. Losses at the gene ends were 5 bases for V and 7 bases for J; bases not matched to a gene: 10. Germline-derived CDR1 and CDR2 are MDHEN and SYDVKM. CDR3 loop: CASSLIAGGVWEQYF. The CDR3 DNA reads as TGTGCCAGCAGTCTTATAGCGGGGGGGGTGTGGGAGCAGTACTTC.

The sample holds many counts of this clonotype. V usage is TRBV20-1 and J usage is TRBJ2-1; TRBD2 aligns across 10 bases. Germline-derived CDR1 and CDR2 are DFQATT and SNEGSKA (reference sequence). The CDR3 runs 17 residues. V dropped 3 bases and J dropped 3; count of bases not matched to a gene: 11. CDR3 nucleotide sequence: TGCAGTGCTAGCTCGGGTTTGCGGACTAGCGGCTACAATGAGCAGTTCTTC. Protein product: CSASSGLRTSGYNEQFF.

The table lists this clonotype with many counts. The J gene is TRBJ2-3, the V gene TRBV29-1; 11 nucleotides match TRBD2. V dropped 7 bases and J dropped 0; count of bases not matched to a gene: 3. The CDR3 consists of 14 residues. CDR1 and CDR2 from the germline V gene are SQVTM and ANQGSEA. CDR3 in amino acids: CSAGLAGSTDTQYF. The CDR3 DNA is TGCAGCGCCGGACTAGCGGGTAGCACAGATACGCAGTATTTT.

This clonotype showed up many times. This chain connects TRBV6-2 or TRBV6-3 to TRBJ1-5, with D hard to call. The V and J ends lost 6 bases and 0 bases respectively, with 9 bases between them. Germline V gene data show CDR1 as MNHEY and CDR2 as SVGEGT. The length of the CDR3 is 14 residues. This chain's CDR3 is CASSLLYSNQPQHF. In DNA, the CDR3 is TGTGCCAGCAGCCTCCTATATAGCAATCAGCCCCAGCATTTT.

This clonotype was observed at least ten times. The rearrangement joins TRBV11-2 to TRBJ1-1, with a weak D call TRBD1 (5 bases). Germline V lookup: CDR1 SGHAT, CDR2 FQNNGV. The CDR3 contains 13 residues. The ends were cut back, 8 bases at V and 6 bases at J, with 16 bases in the middle. In DNA, the CDR3 is TGTGCCAGCGAAGGGGAAGGTGGGGCTGAAGCTTTCTTT. Amino acids: CASEGEGGAEAFF.

There are many counts of this clonotype. The chain combines TRBV6-5 with TRBJ1-4; D gene uncertain. V was trimmed by 2 bases and J by 4 bases, leaving 8 bases between them. Germline CDR1 is MNHEY and CDR2 is SVGAGI. The CDR3 sequence is 14 residues long. The CDR3 reads CASSYLGGNEKLFF. The CDR3 DNA reads TGTGCCAGCAGTTACCTCGGCGGTAATGAAAAACTGTTTTTT.

This clonotype was counted many times. V usage is TRBV29-1 and J usage is TRBJ2-5; a possible D gene is TRBD1 (6 bases). The germline gives CDR1 SQVTM, CDR2 ANQGSEA. The CDR3 spans 11 residues. V lost 8 bases, J lost 4 bases, and 11 bases lay in between. The CDR3 DNA is TGCAGCTCCTGGACAGCAGAGACCCAGTACTTC. It encodes CSSWTAETQYF.

The table lists this clonotype with many counts. The chain combines TRBV30 with TRBJ1-1, with no clear D. The germline CDR1 and CDR2 sequences are GTSNPN and SVGIG (reference sequence). Trimming took off 3 bases at V and 4 bases at J, with 12 bases between the two ends. The CDR3 is 13 amino acids. CDR3: CAWRVGLVTEAFF. The CDR3 DNA reads TGTGCCTGGAGGGTCGGCCTGGTCACTGAAGCTTTCTTT.

This clonotype occurred many times. The chain couples TRBV5-1 to TRBJ2-1; D call uncertain. Trimming took off 7 bases at V and 5 bases at J, with 13 bases between the two ends. Germline V gives CDR1 SGHRS, CDR2 YFSETQ. This CDR3 comprises 13 residues. The CDR3 coding sequence is TGCGCCAGCCGAGCCCCTCCGAACAATGAGCAGTTCTTC. It is translated as CASRAPPNNEQFF.

This clonotype was observed many times. V usage is TRBV5-1 and J usage is TRBJ2-2; TRBD2 agrees at 7 bases. The CDR3 consists of 16 residues. The germline gives CDR1 SGHRS, CDR2 YFSETQ. After removal of 0 bases from V and 1 base from J, the junction contained 3 bases not matched to a gene. This CDR3 is CASSLVASGNTGELFF. In DNA, the CDR3 is TGCGCCAGCAGCTTGGTTGCTAGCGGGAACACCGGGGAGCTGTTTTTT. Filled out from reference TRBV5-1 and TRBJ2-2, the complete variable domain reads KAGVTQTPRYLIKTRGQQVTLSCSPISGHRSVSWYQQTPGQGLQFLFEYFSETQRNKGNFPGRFSGRQFSNSRSEMNVSTLELGDSALYLCASSLVASGNTGELFFGEGSRLTVL.

This chain connects TRBV30 to TRBJ2-6; perhaps D is TRBD1 or TRBD2 (5 bases each). V was pared by 3 bases and J by 2 bases, with 29 bases between. CDR1 is GTSNPN and CDR2 is SVGIG in the germline V gene (reference sequence). This CDR3 contains 21 residues. CDR3 region: CAWRTTRHGAFFTAGANVLTF. CDR3 bases: TGTGCCTGGAGGACGACGCGACACGGGGCCTTTTTTACCGCTGGGGCCAACGTCCTGACTTTC.

This clonotype was seen repeatedly, ten times or more. CDR3 DNA sequence: TGTGCCACCAGTGGAAGCCTGGGACAGGGAATGAACAATGAGCAGTTCTTC. Its protein product is CATSGSLGQGMNNEQFF. This chain connects TRBV24-1 to TRBJ2-1; the match to TRBD1 covers 9 bases. Germline CDR1 KGHDR, CDR2 SFDVKD. CDR3 length: 17 residues. V was clipped by 5 bases and J by 5 bases; unmatched bases: 12.

In its sample, this clonotype was seen a few times. The chain is built from TRBV29-1 and TRBJ2-3, with D possibly called TRBD1 or TRBD2 (6 bases each). The CDR3 length is 14 residues. CDR1 and CDR2 (germline): SQVTM, ANQGSEA. The V gene lost 5 bases and the J gene lost 0 bases, with 12 bases spanning the gap. This CDR3 is CSVIQGLSTDTQYF. DNA for the CDR3: TGCAGCGTTATACAGGGACTTAGCACAGATACGCAGTATTTT.

This clonotype was detected ten times or more. The chain combines TRBV20-1 with TRBJ1-2; 8 bases align to TRBD1. Trimming at V came to 5 bases and at J to 0 bases, leaving 5 bases not matched to a gene. The CDR3 runs to 14 residues. CDR1 is DFQATT and CDR2 is SNEGSKA in the germline V gene (reference sequence). In DNA form, the CDR3 reads TGCAGTGCTCTGACAGGGGTGGCTAACTATGGCTACACCTTC. It codes for CSALTGVANYGYTF.

This clonotype was recorded many times. This chain uses TRBV28 with TRBJ1-5, with 7 bases fitting TRBD1. The CDR3 sequence is 13 residues long. The ends lost 6 bases at V and 6 bases at J; junction bases unmatched: 5. Germline lookup yields CDR1 MDHEN and CDR2 SYDVKM. The CDR3 DNA reads TGTGCCAGCAGAGAACAGGGGATTCAGCCCCAGCATTTT. Amino acids: CASREQGIQPQHF.

On this clonotype: Given a much more abundant clone one base away, this may be a read error. The rearrangement links TRBV18 to TRBJ2-2; D gene uncertain. This CDR3 has 14 residues. Per the germline V gene, CDR1 is KGHSH and CDR2 is LQKENI. CDR3 in DNA: TGTGCCAGCCCACCACCAGTGGACACCGGGGAGCTGTTTTTT. Translating gives CASPPPVDTGELFF.

In its sample, this clonotype was seen once. Given a much more abundant clone one base away, this may be a read error. The chain links TRBV27 to TRBJ2-2; D is unresolved. Germline V gene data show CDR1 as MNHEY and CDR2 as SMNVEV (reference sequence). CDR3 length: 14 amino acids. V gave up 4 bases and J gave up 0 bases, with 6 bases separating them. CDR3 residues: CASSSSANTGELFF. In DNA form, the CDR3 reads TGTGCCAGCAGTTCCAGCGCGAACACCGGGGAGCTGTTTTTT.